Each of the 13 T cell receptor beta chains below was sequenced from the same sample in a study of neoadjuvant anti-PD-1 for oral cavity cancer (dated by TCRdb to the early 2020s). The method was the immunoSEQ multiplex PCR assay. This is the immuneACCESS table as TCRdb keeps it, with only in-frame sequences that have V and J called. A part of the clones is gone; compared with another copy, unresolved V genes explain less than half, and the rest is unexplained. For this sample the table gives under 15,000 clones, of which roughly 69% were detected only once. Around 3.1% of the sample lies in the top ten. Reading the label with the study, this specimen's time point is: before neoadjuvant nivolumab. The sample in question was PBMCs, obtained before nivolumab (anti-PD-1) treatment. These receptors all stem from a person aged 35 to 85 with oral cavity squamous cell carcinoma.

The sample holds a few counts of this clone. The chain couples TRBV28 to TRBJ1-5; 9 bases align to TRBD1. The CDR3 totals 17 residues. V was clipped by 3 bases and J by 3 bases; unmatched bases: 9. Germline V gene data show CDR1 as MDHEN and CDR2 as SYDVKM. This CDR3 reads CASSLGQGTSLNQPQHF. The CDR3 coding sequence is TGTGCCAGCAGTTTGGGACAGGGAACGAGCCTCAATCAGCCCCAGCATTTT.

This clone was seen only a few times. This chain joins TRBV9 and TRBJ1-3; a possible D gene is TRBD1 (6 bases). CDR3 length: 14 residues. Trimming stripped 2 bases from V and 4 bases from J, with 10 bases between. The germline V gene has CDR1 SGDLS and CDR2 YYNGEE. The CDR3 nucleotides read TGTGCCAGCAGCGTCGGGACAACCGGAAACACCATATATTTT. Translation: CASSVGTTGNTIYF.

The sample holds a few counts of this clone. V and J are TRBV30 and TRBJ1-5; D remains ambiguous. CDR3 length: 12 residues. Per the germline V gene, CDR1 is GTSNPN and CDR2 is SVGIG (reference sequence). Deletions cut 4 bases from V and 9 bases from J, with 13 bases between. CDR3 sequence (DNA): TGTGCCTGGAACAGCAACACGGGGCCCCAGCATTTT. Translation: CAWNSNTGPQHF.

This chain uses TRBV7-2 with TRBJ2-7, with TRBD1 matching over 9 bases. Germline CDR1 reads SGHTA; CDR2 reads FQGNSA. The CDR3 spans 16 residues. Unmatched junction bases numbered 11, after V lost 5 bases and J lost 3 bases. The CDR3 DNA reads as TGTGCCAGCAGCGTCGCCACAGGGGGCAACTACTACGAGCAGTACTTC. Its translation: CASSVATGGNYYEQYF.

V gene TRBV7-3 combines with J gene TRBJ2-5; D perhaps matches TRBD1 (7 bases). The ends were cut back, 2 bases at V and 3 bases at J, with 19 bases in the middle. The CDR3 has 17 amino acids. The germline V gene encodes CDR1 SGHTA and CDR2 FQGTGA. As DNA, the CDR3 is TGTGCCAGCAGCTTAGGTGCGGGACAGCCCGTTAAAGAGACCCAGTACTTC. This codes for CASSLGAGQPVKETQYF.

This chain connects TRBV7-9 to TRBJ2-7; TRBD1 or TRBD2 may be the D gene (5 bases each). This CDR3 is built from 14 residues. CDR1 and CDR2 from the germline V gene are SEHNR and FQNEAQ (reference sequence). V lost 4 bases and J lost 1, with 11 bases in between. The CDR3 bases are TGTGCCAGCAGCTCGGGACGCGGGTCCTACGAGCAGTACTTC. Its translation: CASSSGRGSYEQYF. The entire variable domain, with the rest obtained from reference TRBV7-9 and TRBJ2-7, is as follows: DTGVSQNPRHKITKRGQNVTFRCDPISEHNRLYWYRQTLGQGPEFLTYFQNEAQLEKSRLLSDRFSAERPKGSFSTLEIQRTEQGDSAMYLCASSSGRGSYEQYFGPGTRLTVT.

CDR3 protein: CASSGATEVHGYTF. In DNA form, the CDR3 reads TGTGCCAGCAGCGGGGCGACAGAAGTCCATGGCTACACCTTC. The J gene is TRBJ1-2, the V gene TRBV5-8; D is perhaps TRBD1 (5 bases). The germline CDR1 and CDR2 sequences are SGHTS and YDEGEE. This CDR3 has 14 residues. V lost 4 bases to trimming and J lost 6 bases, with 16 bases between them.

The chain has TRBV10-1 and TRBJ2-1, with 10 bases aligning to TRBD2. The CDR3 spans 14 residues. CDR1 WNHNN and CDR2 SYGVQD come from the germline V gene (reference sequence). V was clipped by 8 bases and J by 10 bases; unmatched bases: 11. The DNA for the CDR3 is TGCGCCAGCTCACCTAGCGGGAGTACAGGAGAGCAGTTCTTC. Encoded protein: CASSPSGSTGEQFF.

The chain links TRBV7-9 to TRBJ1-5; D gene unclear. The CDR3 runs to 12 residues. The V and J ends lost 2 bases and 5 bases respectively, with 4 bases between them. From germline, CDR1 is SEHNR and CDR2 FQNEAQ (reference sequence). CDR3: CASSLNYQPQHF. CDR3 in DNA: TGTGCCAGCAGCTTAAATTATCAGCCCCAGCATTTT.

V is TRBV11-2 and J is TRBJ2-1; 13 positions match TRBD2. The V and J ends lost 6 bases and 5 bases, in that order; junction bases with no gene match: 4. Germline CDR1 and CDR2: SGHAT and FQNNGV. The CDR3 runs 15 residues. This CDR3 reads CASRLGLAGNNEQFF. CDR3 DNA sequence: TGTGCCAGCAGACTGGGACTAGCGGGGAACAATGAGCAGTTCTTC.

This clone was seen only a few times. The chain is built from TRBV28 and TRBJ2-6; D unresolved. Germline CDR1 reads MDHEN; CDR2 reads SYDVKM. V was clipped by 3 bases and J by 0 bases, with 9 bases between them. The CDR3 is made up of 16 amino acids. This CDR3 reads CASSLRLVSGANVLTF. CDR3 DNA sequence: TGTGCCAGCAGTTTGAGGCTGGTCTCTGGGGCCAACGTCCTGACTTTC.

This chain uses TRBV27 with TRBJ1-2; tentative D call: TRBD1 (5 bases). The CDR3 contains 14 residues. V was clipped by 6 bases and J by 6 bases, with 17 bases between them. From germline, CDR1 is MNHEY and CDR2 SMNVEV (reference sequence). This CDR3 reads CASRARRGADGYTF. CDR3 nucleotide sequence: TGTGCCAGCAGAGCCCGCAGAGGGGCTGATGGCTACACCTTC.

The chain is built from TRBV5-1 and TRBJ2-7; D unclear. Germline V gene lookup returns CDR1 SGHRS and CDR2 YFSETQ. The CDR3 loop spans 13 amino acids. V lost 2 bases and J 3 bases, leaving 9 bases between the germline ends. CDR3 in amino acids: CASSFTAFYEQYF. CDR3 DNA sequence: TGCGCCAGCAGCTTTACAGCATTCTACGAGCAGTACTTC.